This T cell receptor beta chain was observed in a study of human T cells and chemical hapten exposure. Points from the study as a whole: Donors in the study had alopecia, meaning their immune response may differ from healthy people's.

From the RACE reads, TCRdb called clonotypes with MiXCR, one entry per CDR3 protein. The table includes about 60,000 distinct CDR3 sequences, about 9.3% detected once. V was cut by 3 bases and J by 11 bases, with 26 bases left in between. Germline loops: CDR1 SGHRS, CDR2 YFSETQ. The CDR3 has 16 residues. In this sample, this clonotype turned up many times. As yet, its antigen is unknown. The time point here: patch test 1, 2 weeks after DPC sensitization. Treatment defined: therapeutic diphenylcyclopropenone sensitization with weekly scalp DPC. The sample here was whole blood, taken in connection with sensitization to the hapten diphenylcyclopropenone (DPC). The rearrangement uses TRBV5-1 and TRBJ1-1, with a weak D call TRBD1 (5 bases). This sequence originates from a woman in her forties with alopecia areata. Some clones in this sample may be carry-over from other donors' samples. The CDR3 region has the DNA TGCGCCAGCAGCTCCGCGAAGGGGACTGATACAGACGAGGCTTTCTTT. It specifies CASSSAKGTDTDEAFF.